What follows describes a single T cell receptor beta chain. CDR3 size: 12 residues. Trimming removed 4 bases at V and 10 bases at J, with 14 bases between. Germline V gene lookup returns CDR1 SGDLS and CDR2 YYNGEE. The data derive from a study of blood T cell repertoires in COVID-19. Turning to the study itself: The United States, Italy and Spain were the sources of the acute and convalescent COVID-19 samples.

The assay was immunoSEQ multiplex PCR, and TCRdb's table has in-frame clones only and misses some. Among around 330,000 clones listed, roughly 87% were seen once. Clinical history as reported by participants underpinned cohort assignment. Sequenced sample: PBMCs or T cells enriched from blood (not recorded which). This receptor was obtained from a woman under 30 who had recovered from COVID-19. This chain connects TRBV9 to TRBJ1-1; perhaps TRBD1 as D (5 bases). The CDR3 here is CASSPVGGTAFF. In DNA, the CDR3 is TGTGCCAGCAGCCCAGTCGGGGGAACAGCTTTCTTT.